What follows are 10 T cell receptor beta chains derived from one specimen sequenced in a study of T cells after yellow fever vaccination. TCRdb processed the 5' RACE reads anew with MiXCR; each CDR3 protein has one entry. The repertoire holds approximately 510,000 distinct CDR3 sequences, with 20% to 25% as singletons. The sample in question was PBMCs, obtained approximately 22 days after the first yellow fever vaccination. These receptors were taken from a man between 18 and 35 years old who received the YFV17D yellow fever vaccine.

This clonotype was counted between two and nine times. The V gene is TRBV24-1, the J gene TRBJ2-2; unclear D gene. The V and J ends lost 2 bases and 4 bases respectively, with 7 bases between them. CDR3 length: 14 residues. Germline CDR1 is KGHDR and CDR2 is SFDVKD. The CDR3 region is CATSDWAATGELFF. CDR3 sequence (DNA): TGTGCCACCAGTGATTGGGCAGCCACCGGGGAGCTGTTTTTT.

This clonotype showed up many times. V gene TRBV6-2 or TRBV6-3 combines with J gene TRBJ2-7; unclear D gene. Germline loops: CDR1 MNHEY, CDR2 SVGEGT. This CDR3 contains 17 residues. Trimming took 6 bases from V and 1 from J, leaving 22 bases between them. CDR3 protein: CASSPRRNMLESYEQYV. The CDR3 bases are TGTGCCAGCAGCCCCCGACGTAATATGTTGGAGTCCTACGAGCAGTACGTC.

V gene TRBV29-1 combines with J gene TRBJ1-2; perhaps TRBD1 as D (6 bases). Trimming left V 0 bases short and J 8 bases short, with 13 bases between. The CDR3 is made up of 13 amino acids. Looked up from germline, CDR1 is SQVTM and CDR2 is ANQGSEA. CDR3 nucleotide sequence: TGCAGCGTTGAAGATCAGGGGTCGATAGGCTACACCTTC. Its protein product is CSVEDQGSIGYTF.

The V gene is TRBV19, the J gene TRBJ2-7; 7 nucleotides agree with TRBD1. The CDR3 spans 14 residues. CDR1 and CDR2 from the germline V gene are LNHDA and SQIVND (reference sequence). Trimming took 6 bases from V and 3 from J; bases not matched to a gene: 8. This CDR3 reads CASSPQGTVYEQYF. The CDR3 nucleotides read TGTGCCAGTAGCCCCCAGGGGACAGTCTACGAGCAGTACTTC. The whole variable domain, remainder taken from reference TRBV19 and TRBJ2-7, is DGGITQSPKYLFRKEGQNVTLSCEQNLNHDAMYWYRQDPGQGLRLIYYSQIVNDFQKGDIAEGYSVSREKKESFPLTVTSAQKNPTAFYLCASSPQGTVYEQYFGPGTRLTVT.

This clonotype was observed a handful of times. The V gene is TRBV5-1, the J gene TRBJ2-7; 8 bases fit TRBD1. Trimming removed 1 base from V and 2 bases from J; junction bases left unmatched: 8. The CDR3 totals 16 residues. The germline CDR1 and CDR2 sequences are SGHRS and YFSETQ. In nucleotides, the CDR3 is TGCGCCAGCAGCTTGAATTCACAGGGGGGTGCCTACGAGCAGTACGTC. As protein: CASSLNSQGGAYEQYV.

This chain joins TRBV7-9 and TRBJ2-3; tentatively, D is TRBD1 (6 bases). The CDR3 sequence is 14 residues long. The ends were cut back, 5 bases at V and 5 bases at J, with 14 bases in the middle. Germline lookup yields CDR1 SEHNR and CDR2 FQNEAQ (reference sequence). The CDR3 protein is CASSLPGGRDTQYF. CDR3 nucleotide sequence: TGTGCCAGCAGCCTACCTGGGGGCAGAGATACGCAGTATTTT.

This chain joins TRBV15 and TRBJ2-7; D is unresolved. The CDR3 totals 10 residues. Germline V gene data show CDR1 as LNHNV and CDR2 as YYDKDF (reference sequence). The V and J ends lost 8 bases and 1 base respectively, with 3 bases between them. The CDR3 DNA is TGTGCCACCCCTTCCTACGAGCAGTACGTC. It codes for CATPSYEQYV.

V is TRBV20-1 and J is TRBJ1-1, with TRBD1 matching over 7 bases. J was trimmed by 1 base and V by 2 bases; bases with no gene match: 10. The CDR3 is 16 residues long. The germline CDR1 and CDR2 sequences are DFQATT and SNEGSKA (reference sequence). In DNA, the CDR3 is TGCAGTGCTAGAATCGGCAAGTGGACAGGGAACACTGAAGCTTTCTTT. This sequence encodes CSARIGKWTGNTEAFF.

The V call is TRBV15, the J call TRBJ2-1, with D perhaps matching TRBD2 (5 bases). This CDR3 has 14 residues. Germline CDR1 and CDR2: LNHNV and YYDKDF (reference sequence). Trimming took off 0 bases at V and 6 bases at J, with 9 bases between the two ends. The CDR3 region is CATSRERGANEQFF. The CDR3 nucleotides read TGTGCCACCAGCAGAGAACGGGGAGCCAATGAGCAGTTCTTC.

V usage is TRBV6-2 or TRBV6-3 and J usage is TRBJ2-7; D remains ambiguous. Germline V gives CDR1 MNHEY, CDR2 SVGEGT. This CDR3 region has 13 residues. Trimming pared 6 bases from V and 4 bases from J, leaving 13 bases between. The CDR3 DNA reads TGTGCCAGCAGCGCTCGAACCCCTTACGAGCAGTACTTC. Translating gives CASSARTPYEQYF.